The clone carrying this TCR beta chain turned up a few times. Its cognate antigen is unknown. The record originates from a study of T cell repertoires in cytomegalovirus infection. In TCRdb, the reads were re-called with MiXCR into one record per CDR3 protein. This sample has 830,000 or so distinct CDR3 sequences; 30% to 35% occur once, and the top ten carry about an eighth. The germline V gene encodes CDR1 MNHEY and CDR2 SMNVEV (reference sequence). The trim removed 5 bases at V and 4 bases at J, leaving 5 bases unmatched. The CDR3 extends over 15 amino acids. The TCR comes from a human donor in good health (CMV status not recorded). Some clones in this sample may be carry-over from other donors' samples. The starting material was cultured CD8+ T cells from PBMCs, obtained from culture after CMV antigen stimulation. V and J are TRBV27 and TRBJ1-5; TRBD1 agrees at 10 bases. CDR3 amino acids: CASSARDRGNQPQHF. The CDR3 coding sequence is TGTGCCAGCAGTGCGCGGGACAGGGGAAATCAGCCCCAGCATTTT.